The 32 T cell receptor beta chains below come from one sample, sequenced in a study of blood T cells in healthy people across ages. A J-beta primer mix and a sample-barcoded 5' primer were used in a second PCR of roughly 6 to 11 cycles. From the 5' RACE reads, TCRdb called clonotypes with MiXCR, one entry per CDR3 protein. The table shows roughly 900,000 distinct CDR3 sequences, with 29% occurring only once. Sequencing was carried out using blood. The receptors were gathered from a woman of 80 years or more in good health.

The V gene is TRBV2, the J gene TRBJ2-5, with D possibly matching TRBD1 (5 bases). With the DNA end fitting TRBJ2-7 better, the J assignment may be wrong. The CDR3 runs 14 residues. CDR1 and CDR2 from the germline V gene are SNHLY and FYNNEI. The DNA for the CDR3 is TGTGCCAGCAGTAGGACATTTTCCGCCTACGAGCAGTACTTC. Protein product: CASSRTFSAYEQYF.

CDR3 in amino acids: CSAVPGQGGGGANVLTF. In DNA form, the CDR3 reads TGCAGTGCTGTACCGGGACAGGGGGGTGGCGGGGCCAACGTCCTGACTTTC. The chain carries TRBV20-1 and TRBJ2-6, with 11 bases aligning to TRBD1. Germline CDR1 reads DFQATT; CDR2 reads SNEGSKA (reference sequence). The V and J ends lost 5 bases and 4 bases, in that order; junction bases with no gene match: 10. CDR3 size: 17 residues.

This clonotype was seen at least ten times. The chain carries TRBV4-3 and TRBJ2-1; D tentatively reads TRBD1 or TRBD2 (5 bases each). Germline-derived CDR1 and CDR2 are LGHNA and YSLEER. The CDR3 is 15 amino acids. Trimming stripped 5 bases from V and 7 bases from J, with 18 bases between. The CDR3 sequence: CASSAHGTRWNEQFF. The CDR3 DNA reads TGCGCCAGCAGCGCCCACGGGACCCGGTGGAATGAGCAGTTCTTC.

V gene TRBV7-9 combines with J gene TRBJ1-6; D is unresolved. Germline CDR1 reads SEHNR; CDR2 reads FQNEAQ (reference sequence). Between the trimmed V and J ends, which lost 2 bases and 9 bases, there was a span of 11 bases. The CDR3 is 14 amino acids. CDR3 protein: CASSLLEGASPLHF. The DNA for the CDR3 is TGTGCCAGCAGCTTACTGGAGGGAGCTTCACCCCTCCACTTT.

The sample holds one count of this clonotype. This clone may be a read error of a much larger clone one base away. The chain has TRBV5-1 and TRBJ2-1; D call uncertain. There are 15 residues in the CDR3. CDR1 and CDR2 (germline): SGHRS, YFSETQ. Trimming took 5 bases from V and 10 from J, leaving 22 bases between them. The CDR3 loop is CASRVAADNSYEQFF. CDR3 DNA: TGCGCCAGCAGGGTCGCGGCAGACAACTCCTACGAGCAGTTCTTC.

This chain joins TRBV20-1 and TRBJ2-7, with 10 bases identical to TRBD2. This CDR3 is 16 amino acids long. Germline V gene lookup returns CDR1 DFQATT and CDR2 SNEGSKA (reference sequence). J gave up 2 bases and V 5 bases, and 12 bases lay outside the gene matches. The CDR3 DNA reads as TGCAGTGCTCACCATGTAGCGGGGGGTGCTACCTACGAGCAGTACTTC. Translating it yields CSAHHVAGGATYEQYF.

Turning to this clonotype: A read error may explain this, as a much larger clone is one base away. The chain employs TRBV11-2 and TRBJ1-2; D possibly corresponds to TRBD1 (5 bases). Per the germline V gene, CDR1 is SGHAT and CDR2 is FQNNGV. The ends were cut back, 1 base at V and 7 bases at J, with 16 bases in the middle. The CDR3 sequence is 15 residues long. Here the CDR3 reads CASSLVGRGDGGYTF. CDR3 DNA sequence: TGTGCCAGCAGCTTAGTCGGACGGGGGGACGGTGGCTACACCTTC.

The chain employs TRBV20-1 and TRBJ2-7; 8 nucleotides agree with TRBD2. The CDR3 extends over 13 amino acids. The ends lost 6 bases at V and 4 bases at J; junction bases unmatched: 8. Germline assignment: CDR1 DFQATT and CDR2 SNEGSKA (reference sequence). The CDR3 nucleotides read TGCAGTGCGAGAAGCGGGAGTAAGTACGAGCAGTACTTC. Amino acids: CSARSGSKYEQYF.

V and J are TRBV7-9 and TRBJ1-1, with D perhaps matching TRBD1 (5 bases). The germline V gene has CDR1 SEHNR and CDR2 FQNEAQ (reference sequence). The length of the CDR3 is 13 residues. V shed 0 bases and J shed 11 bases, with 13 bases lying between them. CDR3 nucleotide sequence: TGTGCCAGCAGCTTAGCGGCGGCCTGGGGGGCTTTCTTT. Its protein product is CASSLAAAWGAFF.

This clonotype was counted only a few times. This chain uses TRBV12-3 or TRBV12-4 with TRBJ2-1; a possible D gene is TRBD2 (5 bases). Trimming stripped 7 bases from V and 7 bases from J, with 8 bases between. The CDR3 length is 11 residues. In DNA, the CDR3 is TGTGCCAGCACACGGGAAAATGAGCAGTTCTTC. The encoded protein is CASTRENEQFF.

The CDR3 region has the DNA TGTGCCAGCAGCCAACTTAGCGGGGTCTCCTACAATGAGCAGTTCTTC. This gives the protein CASSQLSGVSYNEQFF. The rearrangement joins TRBV14 to TRBJ2-1; TRBD2 matches 8 bases. The CDR3 runs 16 residues. Germline V gene data show CDR1 as SGHDN and CDR2 as FVKESK. With 2 bases clipped from V and 0 bases from J, the junction kept 3 bases outside the gene matches.

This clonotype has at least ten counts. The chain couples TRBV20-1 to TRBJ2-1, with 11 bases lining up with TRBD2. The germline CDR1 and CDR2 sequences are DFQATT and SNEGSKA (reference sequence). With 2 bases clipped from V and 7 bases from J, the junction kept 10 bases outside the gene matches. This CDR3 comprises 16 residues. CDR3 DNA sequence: TGCAGTGCTAGAAGACCACTAGCGGGGGCCAGGAATGAGCAGTTCTTC. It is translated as CSARRPLAGARNEQFF.

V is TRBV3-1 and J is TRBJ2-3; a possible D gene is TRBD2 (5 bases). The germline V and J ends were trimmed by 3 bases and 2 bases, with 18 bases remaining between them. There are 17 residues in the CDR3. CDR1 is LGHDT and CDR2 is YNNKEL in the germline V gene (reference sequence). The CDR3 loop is CASSQGIGRADTDTQYF. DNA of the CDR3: TGTGCCAGCAGCCAGGGTATAGGTAGAGCGGACACAGATACGCAGTATTTT.

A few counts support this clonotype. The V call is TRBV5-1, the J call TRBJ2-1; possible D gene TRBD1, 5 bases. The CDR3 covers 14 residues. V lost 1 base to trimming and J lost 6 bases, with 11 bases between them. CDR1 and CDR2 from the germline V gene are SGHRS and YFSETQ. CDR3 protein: CASSLRGIANEQFF. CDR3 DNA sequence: TGCGCCAGCAGCTTGAGGGGTATCGCCAATGAGCAGTTCTTC. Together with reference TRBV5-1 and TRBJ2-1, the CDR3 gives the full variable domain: KAGVTQTPRYLIKTRGQQVTLSCSPISGHRSVSWYQQTPGQGLQFLFEYFSETQRNKGNFPGRFSGRQFSNSRSEMNVSTLELGDSALYLCASSLRGIANEQFFGPGTRLTVL.

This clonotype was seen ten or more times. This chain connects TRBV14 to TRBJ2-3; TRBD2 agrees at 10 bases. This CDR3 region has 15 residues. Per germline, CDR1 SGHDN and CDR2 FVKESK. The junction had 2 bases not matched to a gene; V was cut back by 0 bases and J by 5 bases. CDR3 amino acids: CASSQDWTSGDTQYF. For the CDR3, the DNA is TGTGCCAGCAGCCAAGATTGGACTAGCGGAGATACGCAGTATTTT.

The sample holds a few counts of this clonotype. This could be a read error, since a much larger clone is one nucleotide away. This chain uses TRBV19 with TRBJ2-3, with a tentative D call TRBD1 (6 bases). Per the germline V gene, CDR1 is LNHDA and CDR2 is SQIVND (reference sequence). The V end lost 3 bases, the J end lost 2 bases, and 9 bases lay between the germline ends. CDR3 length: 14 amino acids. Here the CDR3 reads CASSIGQPTDTQYF. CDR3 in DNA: TGTGCCAGTAGTATCGGACAGCCCACAGATACGCAGTATTTT. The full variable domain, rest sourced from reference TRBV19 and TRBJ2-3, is DGGITQSPKYLFRKEGQNVTLSCEQNLNHDAMYWYRQDPGQGLRLIYYSQIVNDFQKGDIAEGYSVSREKKESFPLTVTSAQKNPTAFYLCASSIGQPTDTQYFGPGTRLTVL.

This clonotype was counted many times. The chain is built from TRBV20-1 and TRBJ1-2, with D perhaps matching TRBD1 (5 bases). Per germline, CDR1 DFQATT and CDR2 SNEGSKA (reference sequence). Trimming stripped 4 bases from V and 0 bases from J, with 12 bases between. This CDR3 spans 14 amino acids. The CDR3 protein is CSAITGLPNYGYTF. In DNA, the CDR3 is TGCAGTGCTATAACAGGCCTTCCTAACTATGGCTACACCTTC.

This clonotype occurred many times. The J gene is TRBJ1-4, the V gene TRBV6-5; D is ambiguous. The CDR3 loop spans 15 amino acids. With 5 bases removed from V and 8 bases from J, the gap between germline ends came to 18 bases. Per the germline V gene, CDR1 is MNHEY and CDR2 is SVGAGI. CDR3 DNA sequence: TGTGCCAGCAGTCAGCAGCGGGTCGGGTGGGAAAAACTGTTTTTT. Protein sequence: CASSQQRVGWEKLFF.

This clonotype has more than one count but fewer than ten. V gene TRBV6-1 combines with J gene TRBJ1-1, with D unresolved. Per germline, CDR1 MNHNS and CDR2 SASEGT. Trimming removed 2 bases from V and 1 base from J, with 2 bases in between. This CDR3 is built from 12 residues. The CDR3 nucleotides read TGTGCCAGCAGTGAAACGAACACTGAAGCTTTCTTT. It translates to CASSETNTEAFF.

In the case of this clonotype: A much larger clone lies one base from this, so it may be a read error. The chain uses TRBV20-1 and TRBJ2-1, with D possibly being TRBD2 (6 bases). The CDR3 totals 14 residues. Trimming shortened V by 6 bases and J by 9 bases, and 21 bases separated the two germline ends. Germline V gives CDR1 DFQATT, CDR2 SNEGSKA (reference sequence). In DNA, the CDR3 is TGCAGTGCCACCAGCGGAGGGGTAGGCAGTGAGCAGTTCTTC. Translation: CSATSGGVGSEQFF.

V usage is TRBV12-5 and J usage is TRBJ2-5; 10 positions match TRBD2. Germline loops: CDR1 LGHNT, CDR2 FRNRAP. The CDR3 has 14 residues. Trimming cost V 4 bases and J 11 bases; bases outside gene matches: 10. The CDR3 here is CASGSIAGGDEQYF. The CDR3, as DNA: TGTGCTAGTGGTTCCATAGCGGGGGGAGATGAGCAGTACTTC.

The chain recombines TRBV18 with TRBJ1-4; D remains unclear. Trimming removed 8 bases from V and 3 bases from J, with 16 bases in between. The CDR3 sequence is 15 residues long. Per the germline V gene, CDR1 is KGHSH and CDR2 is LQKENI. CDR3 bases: TGTGCCAGCACCTACGCGTTGGACCCTAATGAAAAACTGTTTTTT. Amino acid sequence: CASTYALDPNEKLFF.

This CDR3 reads CASSQGSPGVKNIQYF. The DNA of the CDR3 is TGTGCCAGCAGCCAAGGGTCCCCAGGGGTCAAAAACATTCAGTACTTC. The rearrangement links TRBV3-1 to TRBJ2-4; D perhaps matches TRBD1 (6 bases). There are 16 residues in the CDR3. Germline CDR1 LGHDT, CDR2 YNNKEL (reference sequence). The V end lost 1 base, the J end lost 3 bases, and 13 bases lay between the germline ends.

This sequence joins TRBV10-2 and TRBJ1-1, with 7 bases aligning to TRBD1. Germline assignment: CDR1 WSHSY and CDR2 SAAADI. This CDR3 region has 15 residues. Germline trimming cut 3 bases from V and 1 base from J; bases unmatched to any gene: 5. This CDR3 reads CASSDRGATNTEAFF. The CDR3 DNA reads TGCGCCAGCAGTGACAGGGGGGCCACGAACACTGAAGCTTTCTTT.

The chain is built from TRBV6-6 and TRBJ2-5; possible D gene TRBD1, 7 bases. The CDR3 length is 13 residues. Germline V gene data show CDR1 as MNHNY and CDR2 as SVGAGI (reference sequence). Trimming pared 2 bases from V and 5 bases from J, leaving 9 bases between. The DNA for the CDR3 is TGTGCCAGCAGTTACGCAGGGGGGGAGACCCAGTACTTC. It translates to CASSYAGGETQYF.

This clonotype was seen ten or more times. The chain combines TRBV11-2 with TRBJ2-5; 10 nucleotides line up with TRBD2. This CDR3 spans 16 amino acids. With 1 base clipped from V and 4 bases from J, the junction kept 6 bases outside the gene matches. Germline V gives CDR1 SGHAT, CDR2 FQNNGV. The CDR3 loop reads CASSLGTVAGGETQYF. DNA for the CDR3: TGTGCCAGCAGCTTAGGGACGGTAGCGGGGGGAGAGACCCAGTACTTC.

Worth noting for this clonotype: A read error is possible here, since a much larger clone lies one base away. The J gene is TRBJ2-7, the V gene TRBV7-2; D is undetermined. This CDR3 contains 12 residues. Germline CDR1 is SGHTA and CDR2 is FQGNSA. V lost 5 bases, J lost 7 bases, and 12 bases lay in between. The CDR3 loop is CASSPPPEEQYF. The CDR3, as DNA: TGTGCCAGCAGCCCGCCACCCGAGGAGCAGTACTTC.

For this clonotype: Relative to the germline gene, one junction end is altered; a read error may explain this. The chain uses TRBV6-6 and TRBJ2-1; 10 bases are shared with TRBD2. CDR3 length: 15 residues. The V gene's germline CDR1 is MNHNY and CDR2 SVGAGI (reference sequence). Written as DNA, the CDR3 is TGTGCCGGCAGAAAAGTAGCGGGGGGAGAAGAGACCCAGTTCTTC. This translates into CAGRKVAGGEETQFF.

CDR3 nucleotide sequence: TGTGCCAGCAGCGCAATCTGGGGAGGGGAGAACATTCAGTACTTC. This sequence encodes CASSAIWGGENIQYF. The J gene is TRBJ2-4, the V gene TRBV7-2, with 7 positions matching TRBD2. This CDR3 region has 15 residues. V gave up 5 bases and J gave up 7 bases; unmatched junction bases: 11. CDR1 is SGHTA and CDR2 is FQGNSA in the germline V gene.

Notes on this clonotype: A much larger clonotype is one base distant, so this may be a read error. Here the CDR3 reads CASRAGTGNNEQFF. In nucleotides, the CDR3 is TGCGCCAGCAGGGCCGGGACAGGGAACAATGAGCAGTTCTTC. V gene TRBV10-2 combines with J gene TRBJ2-1, with 9 bases matching TRBD1. The CDR3 is 14 amino acids. Germline lookup yields CDR1 WSHSY and CDR2 SAAADI. The trim removed 6 bases at V and 5 bases at J, leaving 5 bases unmatched.

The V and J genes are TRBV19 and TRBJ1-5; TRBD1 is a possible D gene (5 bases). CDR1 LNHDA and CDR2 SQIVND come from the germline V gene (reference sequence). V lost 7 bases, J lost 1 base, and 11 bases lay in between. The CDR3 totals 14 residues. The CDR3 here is CASIKGSSNQPQHF. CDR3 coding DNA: TGTGCCAGTATAAAGGGGTCCAGCAATCAGCCCCAGCATTTT. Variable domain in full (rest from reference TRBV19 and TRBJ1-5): DGGITQSPKYLFRKEGQNVTLSCEQNLNHDAMYWYRQDPGQGLRLIYYSQIVNDFQKGDIAEGYSVSREKKESFPLTVTSAQKNPTAFYLCASIKGSSNQPQHFGDGTRLSIL.

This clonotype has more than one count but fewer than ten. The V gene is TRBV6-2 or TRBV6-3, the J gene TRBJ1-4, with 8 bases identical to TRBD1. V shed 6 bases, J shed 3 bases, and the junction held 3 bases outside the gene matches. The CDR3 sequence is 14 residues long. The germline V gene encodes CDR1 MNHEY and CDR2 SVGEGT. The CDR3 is CASRSDRANEKLFF. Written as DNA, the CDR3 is TGTGCCAGCAGATCGGACAGGGCTAATGAAAAACTGTTTTTT.